This T cell receptor beta chain was identified during a study of identical twins. Study results and caveats: Potential partial confounding of zero-insertion analyses by invariant MAIT and iNKT cells was noted. Twin sharing of out-of-frame TCR alpha was underestimated by models in monozygotic pairs.

This clonotype was counted many times. What it binds is unknown. Healthy Caucasian donors formed the entire cohort. TCRdb re-called the 5' RACE reads with MiXCR, one entry per CDR3 protein. This table has 350,000 to 450,000 distinct CDR3 sequences, 15% to 20% appearing once. The CDR3 loop spans 13 amino acids. Trimming removed 7 bases from V and 5 bases from J, with 17 bases in between. Germline V CDR1 and CDR2: SQVTM, ANQGSEA. J is TRBJ2-5 and V is TRBV29-1; tentative D call: TRBD1 (6 bases). Sequenced: naive T cells sorted from blood. This TCR came from a man between 45 and 60 years old in good health. This CDR3 is CSGRDTWGETQYF. The CDR3 DNA follows: TGCAGCGGCCGGGACACGTGGGGGGAGACCCAGTACTTC.